This T cell receptor (beta chain) was sequenced during a study (dated by TCRdb to the mid-2010s). CDR1 and CDR2 are drawn from the germline V gene: MNHEY, SVGEGT. From the cysteine up to the phenylalanine, the CDR3 has a length of 12 residues. The sequence is cut down to CDR3 DNA, 36 bases in frame from base 1. The V and J ends are trimmed by 8 bases and 5 bases, leaving 12 bases between them. Libraries were made using RT-PCR. TCRdb lists the instrument as Illumina MiSeq. The raw public reads went through TCRdb reprocessing: fastp at Q25, MiXCR clone calling, in-frame beta chains kept. Rows are combined by CDR3 protein, so each entry shows the most common genes and DNA. The sample profile shows about 700,000 distinct CDR3 sequences; approximately 15% of them were found once. The ten largest clones capture about 3.9% of the sample. This clonotype was counted only a few times. Its antigen remains undetermined. Base qualities are not recorded, but no much larger clone differs from it by a single base.

Sequencing was performed on memory CD4+ T cells from blood. The clonotype was recovered from a female donor in good health, serving as a healthy control. The sequence joins TRBV6-2 or TRBV6-3 to TRBJ2-5, with an unclear D gene assignment. The CDR3 in this case is CASSPSDETQYF. The nucleotide sequence is TGTGCCAGCTCCCCCAGCGACGAGACCCAGTACTTC.